Listed here are 5 T cell receptor beta chains from one sample, sequenced in a study of shared clonotypes between healthy human individuals. TCRdb's copy holds only in-frame clones and misses some; the assay was immunoSEQ multiplex PCR. The sample gives millions of clones, more than 80% of which show up once; roughly 0.13% is in the top ten. Sequencing was carried out using naive CD4+ T cells sorted from blood. Stated subset: CD45RA+ positively selected. All receptors come from a man younger than 30 in good health.

The chain recombines TRBV6-5 with TRBJ1-3; D unresolved. V was cut by 5 bases and J by 0 bases, with 8 bases left in between. Germline V gene lookup returns CDR1 MNHEY and CDR2 SVGAGI. The CDR3 has 14 amino acids. The CDR3 loop reads CASSTSGSGNTIYF. The CDR3 coding sequence is TGTGCCAGCAGTACCTCAGGCTCTGGAAACACCATATATTTT.

The rearrangement links TRBV13 to TRBJ2-3; no clear D gene. V shed 4 bases and J shed 2 bases, with 10 bases lying between them. From germline, CDR1 is PRHDT and CDR2 FYEKMQ (reference sequence). The CDR3 has 14 residues. The CDR3 loop is CASSSSRHTDTQYF. CDR3 DNA: TGTGCCAGCAGCTCCTCCCGGCACACAGATACGCAGTATTTT.

The chain employs TRBV11-2 and TRBJ1-5, with D unclear. From germline, CDR1 is SGHAT and CDR2 FQNNGV. The CDR3 length is 13 residues. V was clipped by 3 bases and J by 5 bases, with 8 bases between them. Written as DNA, the CDR3 is TGTGCCAGCAGCTTTCCGGCCGATCAGCCCCAGCATTTT. Protein sequence: CASSFPADQPQHF.

The V and J genes are TRBV15 and TRBJ2-3; possibly TRBD2 for D (6 bases). CDR1 is LNHNV and CDR2 is YYDKDF in the germline V gene (reference sequence). V dropped 0 bases and J dropped 8 bases, with 18 bases sitting between them. The CDR3 runs 16 residues. In DNA, the CDR3 is TGTGCCACCAGCAGAGATCCCATGCGGGGCAGTGGTACGCAGTATTTT. It is translated as CATSRDPMRGSGTQYF. The full variable domain, completed using reference TRBV15 and TRBJ2-3, is DAMVIQNPRYQVTQFGKPVTLSCSQTLNHNVMYWYQQKSSQAPKLLFHYYDKDFNNEADTPDNFQSRRPNTSFCFLDIRSPGLGDTAMYLCATSRDPMRGSGTQYFGPGTRLTVL.

V and J are TRBV4-3 and TRBJ2-1, with TRBD2 identical over 10 bases. V was pared by 0 bases and J by 6 bases, with 8 bases of the junction left unmatched. The CDR3 has 17 residues. CDR1 is LGHNA, CDR2 YSLEER, per germline. The CDR3 spells CASSQEVVLAGANEQFF. The CDR3 DNA follows: TGCGCCAGCAGCCAAGAAGTGGTCCTAGCGGGAGCCAATGAGCAGTTCTTC.